Presented here are 12 T cell receptor beta chains from one specimen sequenced in a study of Ad26.COV2.S vaccination and SARS-CoV-2 variants (dated by TCRdb to 2020 to 2022). Explained via the paper, the treatment or condition label denotes: roughly 20 received Ad26.COV2.S at low or high dose, single or two shots; about 5 received placebo; per-sample allocation not given. Repertoires of vaccine and placebo recipients were sequenced from samples taken on day 63 after the first injection. Library method: the immunoSEQ multiplex PCR assay. Not all clones reach the TCRdb copy of this immuneACCESS table, which keeps in-frame sequences only. Checked studies attribute under half of the gap to unresolved V genes and leave the rest unexplained. In all, the sample holds approximately 410,000 clones, and about nine tenths of those were seen once. The top ten hold more than 1.5% of the sample. Material: peripheral blood, obtained in a trial of Ad26.COV2.S vaccine versus placebo. Receptor source: a person between 18 and 65 years old who received the Ad26.COV2.S COVID-19 vaccine or a placebo.

This chain links TRBV6-2 or TRBV6-3 with TRBJ2-3; TRBD2 matches at 16 bases. The V gene end was trimmed by 6 bases and the J gene end by 3 bases; junction bases not matched to a gene: 12. This CDR3 spans 19 amino acids. CDR1 and CDR2 (germline): MNHEY, SVGEGT. The CDR3 loop reads CASSPSPGLAGGTTDTQYF. Here the CDR3 DNA reads TGTGCCAGCAGCCCTAGCCCGGGACTAGCGGGGGGGACGACAGATACGCAGTATTTT.

The chain employs TRBV5-1 and TRBJ2-6, with TRBD1 identical over 9 bases. The ends lost 7 bases at V and 1 base at J; junction bases unmatched: 9. CDR1 is SGHRS and CDR2 is YFSETQ in the germline V gene. The CDR3 totals 17 residues. CDR3 residues: CASAMGQGFSGANVLTF. The CDR3 region has the DNA TGCGCCAGCGCCATGGGACAGGGTTTTTCTGGGGCCAACGTCCTGACTTTC.

In its sample, this clone was seen a few times. This rearrangement joins TRBV6-2 or TRBV6-3 to TRBJ2-5, with 9 bases lining up with TRBD2. The CDR3 runs 15 residues. Germline-derived CDR1 and CDR2 are MNHEY and SVGEGT. The ends lost 5 bases at V and 9 bases at J; junction bases unmatched: 13. This chain's CDR3 is CASSNSGGPLVAQYF. The DNA of the CDR3 is TGTGCCAGCAGTAATAGCGGGGGCCCTCTGGTCGCCCAGTACTTC.

The rearrangement joins TRBV7-6 to TRBJ2-1; 8 nucleotides agree with TRBD2. This CDR3 comprises 17 residues. Trimming took 2 bases from V and 2 from J; bases not matched to a gene: 8. CDR1 and CDR2 (germline): SGHVS, FNYEAQ. CDR3 sequence: CASSLRKAGAPYNEQFF. CDR3 nucleotide sequence: TGTGCCAGCAGCTTACGTAAAGCGGGGGCACCCTACAATGAGCAGTTCTTC.

The chain is built from TRBV5-4 and TRBJ2-1; either TRBD1 or TRBD2 may fit D (5 bases each). This CDR3 contains 17 residues. V shed 4 bases and J shed 4 bases, with 21 bases lying between them. Germline V lookup: CDR1 SGHNT, CDR2 YYREEE (reference sequence). This chain's CDR3 is CASSGGVGTSRYNEQFF. The CDR3 DNA is TGTGCCAGCAGCGGAGGAGTCGGGACGTCGAGGTACAATGAGCAGTTCTTC.

Here the CDR3 DNA reads TGTGCCAGCTCACCGACCGAAGAGACCCAGTACTTC. Translating it yields CASSPTEETQYF. V and J are TRBV18 and TRBJ2-5; unclear D gene. The length of the CDR3 is 12 residues. Germline V gene sequence: CDR1 KGHSH, CDR2 LQKENI. Trimming shortened V by 3 bases and J by 3 bases, and 5 bases separated the two germline ends.

The genes are TRBV7-6 and TRBJ2-5, with TRBD2 matching 8 bases. This CDR3 has 16 residues. The trim removed 5 bases at V and 2 bases at J, leaving 10 bases unmatched. Germline V gene sequence: CDR1 SGHVS, CDR2 FNYEAQ. DNA of the CDR3: TGTGCCAGCAGCACCCCCCGGACTAGCTCTCAAGAGACCCAGTACTTC. Translated: CASSTPRTSSQETQYF.

Here the CDR3 DNA reads TGCGCCAGCGCAGGAGATAACTATGGCTACACCTTC. This codes for CASAGDNYGYTF. The chain combines TRBV10-2 with TRBJ1-2, with unresolved D. V lost 8 bases to trimming and J lost 1 base, with 8 bases between them. The CDR3 extends over 12 amino acids. Germline loops: CDR1 WSHSY, CDR2 SAAADI.

This clone turned up a few times. The genes are TRBV7-7 and TRBJ2-7; tentative D call: TRBD1 (5 bases). Germline CDR1 reads SSHAT; CDR2 reads FNYEAQ (reference sequence). CDR3 length: 18 amino acids. The germline V and J ends were trimmed by 3 bases and 6 bases, with 27 bases remaining between them. Written as DNA, the CDR3 is TGTGCCAGCAGCTTCGGGCCCGTAGGGGCAGGCGGAATACGCGAGCAGTACTTC. It specifies CASSFGPVGAGGIREQYF.

This chain links TRBV7-9 with TRBJ2-3; TRBD1 matches 10 bases. After removal of 6 bases from V and 1 base from J, the junction contained 16 bases not matched to a gene. The germline gives CDR1 SEHNR, CDR2 FQNEAQ (reference sequence). CDR3 length: 19 residues. CDR3 loop: CASRSTTWTGGRGTDTQYF. The CDR3 DNA is TGTGCCAGCAGATCTACCACGTGGACAGGGGGACGCGGCACAGATACGCAGTATTTT.

The chain carries TRBV7-2 and TRBJ1-5; D gene ambiguous. Germline loops: CDR1 SGHTA, CDR2 FQGNSA. V shed 5 bases and J shed 6 bases, with 11 bases lying between them. The CDR3 totals 13 residues. CDR3 DNA: TGTGCCAGCAGCACCCGGGAGGGTCAGCCCCAGCATTTT. Amino acids: CASSTREGQPQHF.

This chain joins TRBV5-5 and TRBJ1-4, with TRBD1 identical over 8 bases. This CDR3 comprises 18 residues. With V trimmed by 0 bases and J by 0 bases, 7 bases remained unmatched. Looked up from germline, CDR1 is SGHKS and CDR2 is YYEKEE (reference sequence). DNA of the CDR3: TGTGCCAGCAGCTTGGATCCCCAGGGGGCTACAACTAATGAAAAACTGTTTTTT. This translates into CASSLDPQGATTNEKLFF.